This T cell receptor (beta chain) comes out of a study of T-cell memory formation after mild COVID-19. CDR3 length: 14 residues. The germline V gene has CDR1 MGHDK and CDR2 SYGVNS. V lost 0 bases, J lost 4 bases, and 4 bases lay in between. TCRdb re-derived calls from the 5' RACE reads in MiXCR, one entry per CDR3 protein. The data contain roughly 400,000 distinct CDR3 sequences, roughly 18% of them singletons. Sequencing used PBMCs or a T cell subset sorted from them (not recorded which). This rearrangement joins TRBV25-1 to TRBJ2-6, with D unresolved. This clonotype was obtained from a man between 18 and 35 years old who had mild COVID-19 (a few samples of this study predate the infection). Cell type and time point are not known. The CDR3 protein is CASSEYPGANVLTF. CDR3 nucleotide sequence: TGTGCCAGCAGTGAATACCCCGGGGCCAACGTCCTGACTTTC. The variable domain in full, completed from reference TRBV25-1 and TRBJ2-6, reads EADIYQTPRYLVIGTGKKITLECSQTMGHDKMYWYQQDPGMELHLIHYSYGVNSTEKGDLSSESTVSRIRTEHFPLTLESARPSHTSQYLCASSEYPGANVLTFGAGSRLTVL.